This T cell receptor (beta chain) was captured by sequencing in a study of shared clonotypes between healthy human individuals. Findings and caveats of the study: Rarefaction showed that sequencing of sorted subsets was incomplete (despite large depth).

Details on this clone: Its antigen is undetermined. Other DNA sequences of this sample code for an identical CDR3.

In the study's own analysis: ImmunoSEQ gave junction-only sequences without quality scores, so filtering differed. The table came from immunoSEQ multiplex PCR; TCRdb's copy has only in-frame clones and leaves some out. V and J calls and clone size are as listed in that table; D and trimming were resolved from the DNA. The sample carries about 1.4 million clones, about 96% recorded once. The authors divided CD4+ cells into CD45RA+ naive and CD45RA-negative memory subsets. Germline V gene data show CDR1 as KGHSH and CDR2 as LQKENI. Germline trimming cut 3 bases from V and 4 bases from J; bases unmatched to any gene: 4. The CDR3 consists of 14 residues.

The receptor's source is a man between 25 and 39 years old in good health. The sequencing sample was made of naive CD4+ T cells sorted from blood. Subset in this sample: CD45RA+ positively selected. This chain joins TRBV18 and TRBJ2-3, with 7 bases that match TRBD2. Written as DNA, the CDR3 is TGTGCCAGCTCACCGGGGCGGGAGCCAGATACGCAGTATTTT. Residues: CASSPGREPDTQYF.